This TCR beta chain was found in a study of a mutant IDH1 vaccine in newly diagnosed glioma. Overall study findings and caveats: Top-clonotype changes in peripheral T cells seemed unrelated to pseudoprogression.

Notes on this clone: Its antigen is unknown.

The V and J ends lost 4 bases and 5 bases respectively, with 5 bases between them. The CDR3 is 11 residues long. CDR1 and CDR2 (germline): ENHRY, SYGVKD. Time point in this sample: week 47, end of study. Vaccination used 300 ug of mutant IDH1 20-mer peptide per dose, with topical imiquimod. The data were produced by immunoSEQ multiplex PCR, yet TCRdb's version contains in-frame clones alone and is incomplete. The sample contains over 10,000 clones, roughly four fifths of which appear only once. Sample: PBMCs, taken from a glioma patient whose treatment included an IDH1 peptide vaccine. This receptor was obtained from a woman in her thirties or forties with glioma. This chain links TRBV10-3 with TRBJ2-5; D call uncertain. The CDR3 sequence is CAISVGETQYF. DNA for the CDR3: TGTGCCATCAGTGTAGGGGAGACCCAGTACTTC.